This TCR beta chain was found in a study of CXCR3-negative and CXCR3-positive naive CD8 T cells. Carrying UMI labels, the TRB cDNA libraries were prepared through 5' RACE. TCRdb reanalyzed the 5' RACE reads and collapses them to one entry per CDR3 protein, without DNA. The sample data list around 88,000 distinct CDR3 sequences. General study findings and limits: Greater hydrophobicity was found in TRB CDR3s of CXCR3-positive naive cells than of CXCR3-negative naive cells.

Germline V CDR1 and CDR2: SEHNR, FQNEAQ (reference sequence). The CDR3 totals 11 residues. To note about this clonotype: Its antigen remains unknown.

The sequenced sample was naive CXCR3+ CD8+ T cells from blood. Documented subset: CD45RO-CCR7+CD27+CD95- naive CD8+ T cells expressing CXCR3 (TNR3+). V gene TRBV7-9 combines with J gene TRBJ2-7. The origin of this receptor is a human donor in good health. Some clones in this sample may be carry-over from other donors' samples. The CDR3 sequence is CASSLEDEQYF. The full variable domain, completed using reference TRBV7-9 and TRBJ2-7, is DTGVSQNPRHKITKRGQNVTFRCDPISEHNRLYWYRQTLGQGPEFLTYFQNEAQLEKSRLLSDRFSAERPKGSFSTLEIQRTEQGDSAMYLCASSLEDEQYFGPGTRLTVT.